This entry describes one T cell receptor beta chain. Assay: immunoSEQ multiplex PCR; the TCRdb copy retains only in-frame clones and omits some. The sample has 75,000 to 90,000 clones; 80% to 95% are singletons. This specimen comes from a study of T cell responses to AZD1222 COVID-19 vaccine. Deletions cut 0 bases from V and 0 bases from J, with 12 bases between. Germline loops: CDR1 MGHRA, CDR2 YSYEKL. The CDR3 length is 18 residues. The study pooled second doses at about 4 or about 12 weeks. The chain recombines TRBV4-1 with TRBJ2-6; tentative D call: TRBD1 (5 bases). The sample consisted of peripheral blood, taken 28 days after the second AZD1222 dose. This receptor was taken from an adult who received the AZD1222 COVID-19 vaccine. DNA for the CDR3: TGCGCCAGCAGCCAAGATTTCCAGGGAAGCTCTGGGGCCAACGTCCTGACTTTC. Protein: CASSQDFQGSSGANVLTF.